Below, one TCR beta chain is given with its context. The data stem from a study of blood T cell repertoires in COVID-19. Study information: Acute-phase and convalescent COVID-19 samples originated in the United States, Italy and Spain. Nucleic acid was either cDNA or gDNA, and it came from T cells, B-cell-depleted T cells, or PBMCs.

As processed by the authors: From reference gene primer amplification, estimates of nucleated cell counts were derived. Only in-frame clones appear in the TCRdb table, and some are missing; sequencing was by immunoSEQ multiplex PCR. That table is the source of V, J and clone size, and D and trimming were worked out from the DNA. The data show hundreds of thousands of clones, with just under 85% seen just once and roughly 9.6% held by the top ten. The V gene lost 2 bases and the J gene lost 6 bases, with 5 bases spanning the gap. The CDR3 runs 12 residues. The genes are TRBV12-3 or TRBV12-4 and TRBJ2-1; TRBD1 is a possible D gene (5 bases). This receptor was taken from a woman older than 75 with acute or convalescent COVID-19. The sequenced material came from peripheral blood. This CDR3 is CASSLQGNEQFF. The CDR3 DNA reads as TGTGCCAGCAGTTTACAGGGCAATGAGCAGTTCTTC.